This T cell receptor (beta chain) was sequenced in a study of cytomegalovirus exposure and HLA in healthy donors. Generated by immunoSEQ multiplex PCR, the TCRdb table keeps only in-frame clones and is missing some. The table has 300,000 to 400,000 clones, roughly 87% seen once. In germline, CDR1 is SNHLY, CDR2 FYNNEI. This CDR3 spans 12 amino acids. The germline V and J ends were trimmed by 6 bases and 3 bases, with 9 bases remaining between them. The sample consisted of PBMCs. The source of this sequence is a man aged 25-40 years in good health and CMV-seronegative. The gene calls are TRBV2 and TRBJ2-7; D is perhaps TRBD1 (6 bases). The CDR3 DNA sequence: TGTGCCAGCAGCGGACAGCACTACGAGCAGTACTTC. Its protein is CASSGQHYEQYF. The full variable domain, its missing parts supplied by reference TRBV2 and TRBJ2-7, is EPEVTQTPSHQVTQMGQEVILRCVPISNHLYFYWYRQILGQKVEFLVSFYNNEISEKSEIFDDQFSVERPDGSNFTLKIRSTKLEDSAMYFCASSGQHYEQYFGPGTRLTVT.